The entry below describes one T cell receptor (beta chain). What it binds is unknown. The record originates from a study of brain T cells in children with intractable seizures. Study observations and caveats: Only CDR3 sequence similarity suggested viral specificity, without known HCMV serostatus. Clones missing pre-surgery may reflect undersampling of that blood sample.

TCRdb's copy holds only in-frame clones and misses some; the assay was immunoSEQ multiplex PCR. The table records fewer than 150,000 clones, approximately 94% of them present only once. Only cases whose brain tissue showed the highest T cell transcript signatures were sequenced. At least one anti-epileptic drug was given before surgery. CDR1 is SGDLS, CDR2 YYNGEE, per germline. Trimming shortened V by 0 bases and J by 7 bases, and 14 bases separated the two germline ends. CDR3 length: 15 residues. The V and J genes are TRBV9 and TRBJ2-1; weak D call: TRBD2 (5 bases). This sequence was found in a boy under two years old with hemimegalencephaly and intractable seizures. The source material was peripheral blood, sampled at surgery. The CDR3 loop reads CASSVDHRDGNEQFF. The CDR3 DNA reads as TGTGCCAGCAGCGTAGATCACCGGGATGGGAATGAGCAGTTCTTC.